This T cell receptor (beta chain) was identified during a study of cytomegalovirus exposure and HLA in healthy donors listed by TCRdb under 2017. Broadly, across the study: A later analysis indicated that the 100 to 150 validation repertoires were generated on the platform also employed for the approximately 690 repertoires of the first cohort. A separate validation cohort of roughly 130 different subjects was used in addition to the approximately 640-subject first cohort. The aim of the study was to test whether cataloging public T cell receptors could identify signatures of past pathogen exposure. High-throughput TCR immunosequencing, statistical association of individual TCRs with disease status, and machine learning were combined to predict cytomegalovirus infection status.

At the junction V is shortened by 8 bases and J by 2 bases, with 9 bases in between. Measured from the cysteine to the phenylalanine, the CDR3 is 12 residues long. Only CDR3 DNA is held: 36 bases, read in frame from base 1. The germline V gene provides CDR1 MNHEY and CDR2 SVGAGI. Libraries were constructed by the immunoSEQ multiplex PCR assay. As for the original processing: To diagnose cytomegalovirus status from the catalog of TCR beta chain sequences, a statistical classification framework was built. What TCRdb holds here is the immuneACCESS table cut down to in-frame rearrangements. Part of the clones is not present; checked against another copy, under half of the missing clones reflect an unresolved V gene, and the others are unexplained. From that table come the V and J calls and clone size; the DNA was used to work out D and trimming. The sample table contains about 110,000 clones; only one count was recorded for around 85% of them. The ten largest clones capture 3% to 3.5% of the sample.

Details on this clone: Its binding antigen is unknown. No quality values exist for individual bases; no much larger clone is one base distant.

The donors belonged to the validation cohort of around 120 subjects, which was separate from the approximately 680-subject first cohort. The investigation overall reported the following: A later analysis lacked HLA typing for the validation cohort, so it scored co-occurrence in that cohort across all 120 or so repertoires. While some public TCRs were present in many individuals, most TCR sequences turned up only very rarely across donors. In a later analysis, TCRs clustered in the first cohort were found to also tend to co-occur in the roughly 120 validation repertoires, with approximately 95% of cluster scores above 0. It was suggested by the authors that the approach could potentially be generalized to other disease states and immunological phenotypes. Cytomegalovirus status was reported to be diagnosed by the classifier with high specificity and sensitivity in both the original and validation cohorts. A total of about 150 TCR beta chains were listed by the study as associated with cytomegalovirus. A few of the identified cytomegalovirus-associated TCR beta chains were confirmed in vitro to be specific for cytomegalovirus antigens.

The TCR sequence derives from a woman between 18 and 30 years old in good health and CMV-seronegative. The chain is assembled from TRBV6-5 and TRBJ2-5; a confident D gene designation cannot be given. Material: PBMCs. The CDR3 corresponds to CASRRNQETQYF. The DNA sequence follows: TGTGCCAGCCGCAGAAATCAAGAGACCCAGTACTTC.